A single sample is the source of the 26 T cell receptor beta chains below, sequenced in a study of T-cell reconstitution after alpha-beta-depleted transplantation in children. Unique molecular identifiers featured in how the TCRbeta library was prepared. Using its own MiXCR run on the PCR reads, TCRdb lists one record per CDR3 protein. The data contain 300,000 to 400,000 distinct CDR3 sequences, 23% of them singletons. This material consisted of PBMCs, mostly from graft donor cells, taken 180 days after TCRalphabeta/CD19-depleted stem cell transplant. These TCRs come from a male patient between 5 and 17 years old who had a stem cell transplant for acute lymphoblastic leukemia, so the T cells may come from the graft donor.

The CDR3 DNA reads TGTGCCACCAGAAGGGGAACGGTAAACACTGAAGCTTTCTTT. This codes for CATRRGTVNTEAFF. The chain has TRBV3-1 and TRBJ1-1; D may be TRBD1 (5 bases). The CDR3 extends over 14 amino acids. The germline V gene encodes CDR1 LGHDT and CDR2 YNNKEL (reference sequence). Between the trimmed V and J ends, which lost 10 bases and 2 bases, there was a span of 17 bases.

This chain uses TRBV5-1 with TRBJ2-2; tentatively, D is TRBD2 (5 bases). The germline V gene has CDR1 SGHRS and CDR2 YFSETQ. The CDR3 contains 20 residues. V shed 0 bases and J shed 6 bases, with 27 bases lying between them. The DNA for the CDR3 is TGCGCCAGCAGCTTGGGGCTGACACGTACTCTAGGACTTTATGCCGGGGAGCTGTTTTTT. This sequence encodes CASSLGLTRTLGLYAGELFF.

V is TRBV7-9 and J is TRBJ2-3, with unresolved D. Deletions cut 5 bases from V and 1 base from J, with 13 bases between. Germline CDR1 SEHNR, CDR2 FQNEAQ (reference sequence). The CDR3 has 15 residues. The CDR3 region is CASSPRGPRTDTQYF. CDR3 DNA sequence: TGTGCCAGCAGCCCCCGTGGACCGCGCACAGATACGCAGTATTTT.

This sequence joins TRBV27 and TRBJ1-5; D uncertain. V shed 4 bases and J shed 2 bases, with 9 bases lying between them. The V gene's germline CDR1 is MNHEY and CDR2 SMNVEV (reference sequence). CDR3 length: 14 amino acids. Here the CDR3 reads CASSWAAGNQPQHF. DNA of the CDR3: TGTGCCAGCAGTTGGGCGGCCGGCAATCAGCCCCAGCATTTT.

This clonotype appeared a few times. The CDR3 sequence: CASRTGMGTNEKLFF. CDR3 nucleotides: TGCGCCAGCAGGACAGGGATGGGAACTAATGAAAAACTGTTTTTT. This chain uses TRBV5-1 with TRBJ1-4; 7 bases line up with TRBD1. With 5 bases clipped from V and 1 base from J, the junction kept 5 bases outside the gene matches. This CDR3 contains 15 residues. Germline V gene lookup returns CDR1 SGHRS and CDR2 YFSETQ.

This clonotype was recorded a few times. The V gene is TRBV29-1, the J gene TRBJ1-5; D possibly corresponds to TRBD1 (5 bases). Between the trimmed V and J ends, which lost 4 bases and 2 bases, there was a span of 6 bases. The CDR3 is 12 amino acids. In germline, CDR1 is SQVTM, CDR2 ANQGSEA. The CDR3 sequence: CSVGGGNQPQHF. As DNA, the CDR3 is TGCAGCGTTGGAGGGGGCAATCAGCCCCAGCATTTT.

Only a few counts were recorded for this clonotype. The V and J genes are TRBV5-1 and TRBJ2-1; D may be TRBD2 (5 bases). The CDR3 is 13 amino acids. CDR1 and CDR2 (germline): SGHRS, YFSETQ. V was clipped by 0 bases and J by 11 bases, with 12 bases between them. CDR3 loop: CASSLVRAAQQFF. The CDR3 DNA reads TGCGCCAGCAGCTTGGTTCGAGCGGCTCAGCAGTTCTTC.

The V call is TRBV3-1, the J call TRBJ2-3, with TRBD2 matching over 10 bases. The V and J ends lost 0 bases and 5 bases, in that order; junction bases with no gene match: 2. Germline V lookup: CDR1 LGHDT, CDR2 YNNKEL (reference sequence). CDR3 length: 15 residues. The DNA of the CDR3 is TGTGCCAGCAGCCAAGATTGGACTAGCGGAGATACGCAGTATTTT. It codes for CASSQDWTSGDTQYF.

V usage is TRBV6-2 or TRBV6-3 and J usage is TRBJ2-2, with a weak D call TRBD2 (6 bases). The V and J ends lost 6 bases and 0 bases respectively, with 14 bases between them. CDR1 and CDR2 (germline): MNHEY, SVGEGT. CDR3 length: 16 residues. The chain's CDR3 is CASSSAGTSNTGELFF. The DNA of the CDR3 is TGTGCCAGCAGCTCTGCCGGGACTTCGAACACCGGGGAGCTGTTTTTT.

The V call is TRBV20-1, the J call TRBJ2-7; D is unclear. Trimming took off 6 bases at V and 7 bases at J, with 16 bases between the two ends. CDR1 DFQATT and CDR2 SNEGSKA come from the germline V gene (reference sequence). The length of the CDR3 is 12 residues. CDR3 protein: CSATTTAREQYF. The CDR3 coding sequence is TGCAGTGCCACAACCACAGCCCGGGAGCAGTACTTC.

This clonotype occurred once. This chain uses TRBV7-9 with TRBJ2-7; 8 bases are shared with TRBD1. Germline lookup yields CDR1 SEHNR and CDR2 FQNEAQ (reference sequence). The V segment lost 2 bases and the J segment 3 bases; nucleotides outside the gene matches: 6. The CDR3 extends over 15 amino acids. Here the CDR3 DNA reads TGTGCCAGCAGCTTATCCGGGACAGGCTTCTACGAGCAGTACTTC. Amino acid sequence: CASSLSGTGFYEQYF.

This sequence joins TRBV27 and TRBJ1-2; 9 nucleotides line up with TRBD1. The ends lost 0 bases at V and 3 bases at J; junction bases unmatched: 2. Germline CDR1 is MNHEY and CDR2 is SMNVEV (reference sequence). The CDR3 is 15 amino acids. The DNA for the CDR3 is TGTGCCAGCAGTTTATCGACAGGGGGGGACTATGGCTACACCTTC. This gives the protein CASSLSTGGDYGYTF.

The chain combines TRBV20-1 with TRBJ2-2; no definite D call. Germline V gene sequence: CDR1 DFQATT, CDR2 SNEGSKA (reference sequence). This CDR3 is 15 amino acids long. V was pared by 0 bases and J by 2 bases, with 10 bases between. CDR3 residues: CSARDPARNTGELFF. CDR3 nucleotide sequence: TGCAGTGCTAGAGATCCGGCAAGAAACACCGGGGAGCTGTTTTTT.

This clonotype was found a few times. V usage is TRBV4-1 and J usage is TRBJ1-2; TRBD1 is a possible D gene (5 bases). V lost 2 bases to trimming and J lost 3 bases, with 19 bases between them. The V gene's germline CDR1 is MGHRA and CDR2 YSYEKL. The CDR3 spans 17 residues. CDR3 sequence (DNA): TGCGCCAGCAGCCAAAGTTTGAGGGGCGCCCGAGACTATGGCTACACCTTC. This translates into CASSQSLRGARDYGYTF.

In this sample, this clonotype turned up a few times. This sequence joins TRBV5-1 and TRBJ2-2; a possible D gene is TRBD2 (5 bases). V was clipped by 6 bases and J by 3 bases, with 18 bases between them. CDR3 size: 16 residues. Germline CDR1 SGHRS, CDR2 YFSETQ. The DNA of the CDR3 is TGCGCCAGCACCCCCGGGGTAACGTCGTACACCGGGGAGCTGTTTTTT. Translation: CASTPGVTSYTGELFF.

CDR3 protein: CASSLSMDSWTGVGEQYF. The CDR3, as DNA: TGTGCCAGCAGTTTATCGATGGATTCCTGGACAGGGGTGGGCGAGCAGTACTTC. The chain uses TRBV27 and TRBJ2-7; 9 nucleotides line up with TRBD1. CDR1 is MNHEY, CDR2 SMNVEV, per germline (reference sequence). This CDR3 spans 18 amino acids. After removal of 0 bases from V and 6 bases from J, the junction contained 15 bases not matched to a gene.

This chain uses TRBV20-1 with TRBJ1-2, with D unresolved. V lost 4 bases and J lost 4, with 16 bases in between. Germline-derived CDR1 and CDR2 are DFQATT and SNEGSKA (reference sequence). The length of the CDR3 is 14 residues. The CDR3, as DNA: TGCAGTGCTAATCCCCCGGAAGCTAGCTATGGCTACACCTTC. Translating it yields CSANPPEASYGYTF.

This clonotype was found a few times. V gene TRBV7-2 combines with J gene TRBJ1-1, with D perhaps TRBD1 (5 bases). Germline CDR1 SGHTA, CDR2 FQGNSA. Trimming removed 3 bases from V and 3 bases from J, with 11 bases in between. The CDR3 contains 14 residues. CDR3 in amino acids: CASSLQTGHTEAFF. The CDR3 coding sequence is TGTGCCAGCAGCTTGCAAACAGGTCACACTGAAGCTTTCTTT.

This clonotype appeared a few times. The chain recombines TRBV29-1 with TRBJ2-1, with D hard to call. In germline, CDR1 is SQVTM, CDR2 ANQGSEA. This CDR3 is 13 amino acids long. The V and J ends lost 3 bases and 8 bases respectively, with 14 bases between them. CDR3 nucleotide sequence: TGCAGCGTTGACGGTAGCCGGACGTATGAGCAGTTCTTC. The encoded protein is CSVDGSRTYEQFF.

V is TRBV4-1 and J is TRBJ2-7; D perhaps matches TRBD2 (5 bases). The CDR3 sequence is 17 residues long. Germline lookup yields CDR1 MGHRA and CDR2 YSYEKL. The V and J ends lost 1 base and 0 bases respectively, with 16 bases between them. The DNA for the CDR3 is TGCGCCAGCAGCCAAGTTGGTCCGGGAATCCGCTCCTACGAGCAGTACTTC. The encoded protein is CASSQVGPGIRSYEQYF.

This clonotype is medium-sized (0.01 to 0.1%) within its sample. The chain combines TRBV6-1 with TRBJ2-1, with D possibly being TRBD2 (6 bases). V lost 4 bases, J lost 6 bases, and 19 bases lay in between. Germline CDR1 MNHNS, CDR2 SASEGT. There are 16 residues in the CDR3. CDR3 coding DNA: TGTGCCAGCAGTGCCGAGACTAGATTCGGCCGCAATGAGCAGTTCTTC. This translates into CASSAETRFGRNEQFF.

The genes are TRBV20-1 and TRBJ2-3; 10 bases fit TRBD2. This CDR3 is 16 amino acids long. CDR1 is DFQATT and CDR2 is SNEGSKA in the germline V gene (reference sequence). J gave up 6 bases and V 2 bases, and 11 bases lay outside the gene matches. CDR3 region: CSARFLAGASSDTQYF. The CDR3 DNA reads as TGCAGTGCTAGATTTCTAGCGGGAGCGTCGTCGGATACGCAGTATTTT.

The chain uses TRBV20-1 and TRBJ2-7, with TRBD2 matching 10 bases. Germline V lookup: CDR1 DFQATT, CDR2 SNEGSKA (reference sequence). The CDR3 extends over 15 amino acids. The V and J ends lost 0 bases and 4 bases, in that order; junction bases with no gene match: 6. The CDR3 spells CSARDGTSGMYEQYF. CDR3 in DNA: TGCAGTGCTAGAGATGGTACTAGCGGGATGTACGAGCAGTACTTC.

V usage is TRBV10-3 and J usage is TRBJ2-7; possibly TRBD2 for D (7 bases). This CDR3 is 13 amino acids long. The V gene's germline CDR1 is ENHRY and CDR2 SYGVKD. V was shortened by 8 bases and J by 1 base, with 12 bases between the two germline ends. The DNA for the CDR3 is TGTGCCATCGGGGGGGGGCATTCCTACGAGCAGTACTTC. It translates to CAIGGGHSYEQYF.

This clonotype was counted only a few times. The V call is TRBV5-1, the J call TRBJ2-5; D is undetermined. The CDR3 length is 15 residues. Looked up from germline, CDR1 is SGHRS and CDR2 is YFSETQ. V lost 1 base, J lost 2 bases, and 12 bases lay in between. The CDR3 DNA is TGCGCCAGCAGCTTGAACGGAGCTTATCAAGAGACCCAGTACTTC. Protein: CASSLNGAYQETQYF. The entire variable domain, with the rest obtained from reference TRBV5-1 and TRBJ2-5, is as follows: KAGVTQTPRYLIKTRGQQVTLSCSPISGHRSVSWYQQTPGQGLQFLFEYFSETQRNKGNFPGRFSGRQFSNSRSEMNVSTLELGDSALYLCASSLNGAYQETQYFGPGTRLLVL.

There are a few counts of this clonotype. The J gene is TRBJ2-1, the V gene TRBV20-1, with D possibly being TRBD2 (5 bases). Trimming pared 3 bases from V and 3 bases from J, leaving 18 bases between. This CDR3 has 16 residues. Germline lookup yields CDR1 DFQATT and CDR2 SNEGSKA (reference sequence). CDR3 amino acids: CSASAPVALNYNEQFF. CDR3 DNA: TGCAGTGCTAGCGCTCCTGTAGCGTTGAACTACAATGAGCAGTTCTTC.